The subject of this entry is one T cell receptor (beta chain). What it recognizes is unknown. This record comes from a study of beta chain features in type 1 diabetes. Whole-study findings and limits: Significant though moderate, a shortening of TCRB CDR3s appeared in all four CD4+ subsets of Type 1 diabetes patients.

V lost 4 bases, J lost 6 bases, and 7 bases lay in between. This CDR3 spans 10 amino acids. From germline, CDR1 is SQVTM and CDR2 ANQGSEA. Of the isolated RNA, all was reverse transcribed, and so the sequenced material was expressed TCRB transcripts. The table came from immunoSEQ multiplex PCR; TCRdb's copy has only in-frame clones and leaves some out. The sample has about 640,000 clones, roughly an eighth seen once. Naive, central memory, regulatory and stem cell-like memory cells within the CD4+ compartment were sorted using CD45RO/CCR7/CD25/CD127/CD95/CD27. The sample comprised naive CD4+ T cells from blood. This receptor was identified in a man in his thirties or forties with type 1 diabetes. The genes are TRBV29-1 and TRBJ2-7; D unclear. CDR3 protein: CSVVSAEQYF. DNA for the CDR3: TGCAGCGTTGTAAGTGCCGAGCAGTACTTC.